The clone carrying this T cell receptor beta chain was counted ten times or more. Antigen unknown. CDR3 size: 14 residues. Trimming at V came to 7 bases and at J to 8 bases, leaving 7 bases not matched to a gene. In germline, CDR1 is ENHRY, CDR2 SYGVKD. This sample was included in a study of T-cell reconstitution after alpha-beta-depleted transplantation in children. General observations from the study: There were reportedly several hundred expanded graft clones from which alpha-beta T cells came about two months after transplant. Some patients' high day-60 TCRbeta diversity was attributed to recipient cells surviving conditioning. The authors attributed T-cell counts and diversity one year after transplant mostly to newly produced T cells.

Unique molecular identifiers were built into the TCRbeta library. TCRdb recomputed calls from the PCR reads with MiXCR, one row per CDR3 protein. Of 600,000 to 800,000 distinct CDR3 sequences detected, about 12% appear once; the ten largest clones hold 0.79%. The source is a girl aged 2 to 10 with congenital amegakaryocytic thrombocytopenia, due to receive a stem cell transplant. Sample: PBMCs, taken before TCRalphabeta/CD19-depleted stem cell transplant. This chain connects TRBV10-3 to TRBJ2-2; 10 bases agree with TRBD1. The CDR3 DNA reads as TGTGCCATCAAGAGACAGGGGGCAGATGGGGAGCTGTTTTTT. This sequence encodes CAIKRQGADGELFF.